The 14 T cell receptor beta chains below were found in one sample sequenced in a study of PD-L1 blockade in urothelial cancer. Sequencing used immunoSEQ multiplex PCR; TCRdb keeps in-frame clones, though not all of them. The sample records about 95,000 clones, around 86% being singletons. Time point defined: pretreatment peripheral blood. The specimen comprised PBMCs, sampled around atezolizumab (anti-PD-L1) treatment. These TCRs come from a man between 60 and 75 years old with urothelial cancer.

V usage is TRBV5-1 and J usage is TRBJ1-1; D gene unclear. This CDR3 is 13 amino acids long. Germline CDR1 and CDR2: SGHRS and YFSETQ. The V gene lost 0 bases and the J gene lost 6 bases, with 9 bases spanning the gap. The CDR3: CASSLGSVAEAFF. CDR3 nucleotides: TGCGCCAGCAGCTTGGGGTCGGTCGCTGAAGCTTTCTTT.

V is TRBV7-2 and J is TRBJ1-3, with D possibly TRBD1 on 5 matching bases. Looked up from germline, CDR1 is SGHTA and CDR2 is FQGNSA. This CDR3 spans 15 amino acids. Between the trimmed V and J ends, which lost 5 bases and 4 bases, there was a span of 15 bases. The CDR3 DNA reads as TGTGCCAGCAGCCCCACCACTGGGGCCGGAAACACCATATATTTT. Amino acid sequence: CASSPTTGAGNTIYF.

V usage is TRBV5-6 and J usage is TRBJ1-4, with a possible D match to TRBD1 (5 bases). Germline CDR1 reads SGHDT; CDR2 reads YYEEEE. V was pared by 6 bases and J by 1 base, with 13 bases between. The CDR3 consists of 15 residues. The CDR3 coding sequence is TGTGCCAGCAACATAATAGGGGAAACTAATGAAAAACTGTTTTTT. Amino acids: CASNIIGETNEKLFF.

This chain links TRBV10-3 with TRBJ2-5; a weak D match, TRBD2 (5 bases). Germline-derived CDR1 and CDR2 are ENHRY and SYGVKD. The CDR3 runs to 12 residues. The germline V and J ends were trimmed by 6 bases and 5 bases, with 10 bases remaining between them. DNA of the CDR3: TGTGCCATCAGAGGAGGCGGGGAGACCCAGTACTTC. This codes for CAIRGGGETQYF.

J is TRBJ2-1 and V is TRBV5-1; 10 bases are shared with TRBD1. Germline-derived CDR1 and CDR2 are SGHRS and YFSETQ. This CDR3 contains 15 residues. V lost 3 bases, J lost 7 bases, and 7 bases stayed unmatched. The CDR3 nucleotides are TGCGCCAGCAGCTCCTCGTGGACAGGGGGGAATGAGCAGTTCTTC. Protein product: CASSSSWTGGNEQFF.

This clone was detected once. V gene TRBV18 combines with J gene TRBJ2-7; 11 positions agree with TRBD1. The CDR3 consists of 15 residues. CDR1 and CDR2 from the germline V gene are KGHSH and LQKENI. The V segment lost 3 bases and the J segment 5 bases; nucleotides outside the gene matches: 6. The CDR3 sequence is CASSPGQGAWDEQYF. The CDR3 DNA reads as TGTGCCAGCTCACCTGGACAGGGGGCTTGGGACGAGCAGTACTTC.

The chain has TRBV15 and TRBJ2-7; tentatively, D is TRBD2 (6 bases). Per germline, CDR1 LNHNV and CDR2 YYDKDF (reference sequence). The CDR3 extends over 14 amino acids. V was pared by 5 bases and J by 2 bases, with 13 bases between. The CDR3 coding sequence is TGTGCCACCAGCTGGAGGGGCGGACCCTACGAGCAGTACTTC. Translated, it gives CATSWRGGPYEQYF.

This rearrangement joins TRBV4-3 to TRBJ1-6; D may be TRBD1 (5 bases). V gave up 0 bases and J gave up 0 bases, with 9 bases separating them. The V gene's germline CDR1 is LGHNA and CDR2 YSLEER. The CDR3 has 17 residues. Here the CDR3 reads CASSQDGGSSYNSPLHF. The CDR3 DNA follows: TGCGCCAGCAGCCAAGACGGGGGAAGCTCCTATAATTCACCCCTCCACTTT.

This chain uses TRBV11-2 with TRBJ1-2; maybe TRBD1 (6 bases). CDR1 is SGHAT and CDR2 is FQNNGV in the germline V gene. The CDR3 is made up of 12 amino acids. V was shortened by 6 bases and J by 8 bases, with 13 bases between the two germline ends. In DNA, the CDR3 is TGTGCCAGCAGTTTACAGGGTTTGGGCTACACCTTC. Residues: CASSLQGLGYTF.

The rearrangement joins TRBV14 to TRBJ2-6; possibly TRBD1 for D (5 bases). Germline V gene data show CDR1 as SGHDN and CDR2 as FVKESK. This CDR3 spans 18 amino acids. V was cut by 1 base and J by 0 bases, with 13 bases left in between. The CDR3 DNA reads TGTGCCAGCAGCCAAGTCAGGGCCGTTAGCTCTGGGGCCAACGTCCTGACTTTC. Translating gives CASSQVRAVSSGANVLTF.

The V gene is TRBV30, the J gene TRBJ2-5, with D possibly TRBD1 on 6 matching bases. V dropped 5 bases and J dropped 5 bases, with 15 bases sitting between them. Germline V lookup: CDR1 GTSNPN, CDR2 SVGIG (reference sequence). The CDR3 covers 13 residues. The CDR3 loop is CAWAQGSGETQYF. CDR3 coding DNA: TGTGCCTGGGCGCAGGGGTCAGGGGAGACCCAGTACTTC. Variable domain in full (rest from reference TRBV30 and TRBJ2-5): SQTIHQWPATLVQPVGSPLSLECTVEGTSNPNLYWYRQAAGRGLQLLFYSVGIGQISSEVPQNLSASRPQDRQFILSSKKLLLSDSGFYLCAWAQGSGETQYFGPGTRLLVL.

This clone was observed once. J is TRBJ2-7 and V is TRBV7-2, with TRBD1 as a possible D gene (6 bases). Germline V gives CDR1 SGHTA, CDR2 FQGNSA. V gave up 6 bases and J gave up 3 bases, with 9 bases separating them. This CDR3 has 12 amino acids. In DNA form, the CDR3 reads TGTGCCAGCAGTCCGACAGGCTACGAGCAGTACTTC. The encoded protein is CASSPTGYEQYF.

The V and J genes are TRBV28 and TRBJ1-2; D might be TRBD1 (6 bases). V was shortened by 6 bases and J by 2 bases, with 16 bases between the two germline ends. The germline CDR1 and CDR2 sequences are MDHEN and SYDVKM. The CDR3 totals 15 residues. The CDR3 DNA follows: TGTGCCAGCAGAAACCCGTCAGGGACAAACTATGGCTACACCTTC. Protein: CASRNPSGTNYGYTF.

Details on this clone: Its ends do not fully match the called genes, so a read error is possible. The chain couples TRBV30 to TRBJ2-1; 8 bases align to TRBD1. The germline CDR1 and CDR2 sequences are GTSNPN and SVGIG (reference sequence). The CDR3 loop spans 13 amino acids. This CDR3 reads CAWTDGQGGFTVF. CDR3 bases: TGTGCCTGGACTGATGGACAGGGTGGATTTACTGTCTTC.